These 26 T cell receptor beta chains share one sample of origin, sequenced in a study of metastatic and nonmetastatic thyroid tumors. There were no patients who had received any treatment before thyroid surgery. Via MiXCR, TCRdb re-called the PCR reads. The top ten hold 9.5% to 15% of the sample, which has about 33,000 clones, roughly a sixth seen once. What was sequenced was blood. These receptors all stem from a male donor with papillary thyroid cancer or a benign thyroid nodule (not recorded which). Some clones in this sample may be carry-over from other donors' samples.

This clone was counted many times. The chain has TRBV7-8 and TRBJ2-1; TRBD2 agrees at 11 bases. The ends lost 4 bases at V and 2 bases at J; junction bases unmatched: 7. The germline V gene encodes CDR1 SGHVS and CDR2 FQNEAQ. This CDR3 has 17 residues. CDR3 sequence reads: CASSSDSSGRTYNEQFF. For the CDR3, the DNA is TGTGCCAGCAGCTCTGACTCTAGCGGGAGGACCTACAATGAGCAGTTCTTC.

This clone was recorded many times. The chain combines TRBV5-1 with TRBJ1-1; 7 bases map to TRBD1. The germline V gene encodes CDR1 SGHRS and CDR2 YFSETQ. The CDR3 sequence is 14 residues long. The junction had 11 bases not matched to a gene; V was cut back by 0 bases and J by 12 bases. DNA for the CDR3: TGCGCCAGCAGCTTGGCCGGGACAGAGGTAAAGCCTTTCTTT. It is translated as CASSLAGTEVKPFF.

A few counts support this clone. A junction boundary mismatches the germline segment, possibly from a read error. The rearrangement uses TRBV6-1 and TRBJ1-1; TRBD1 might be the D (5 bases). Germline V gene lookup returns CDR1 MNHNS and CDR2 SASEGT. There are 14 residues in the CDR3. The CDR3 here is CASRRGGDGAEAFF. The CDR3 DNA is TGTGCCAGCAGGCGGGGGGGGGATGGGGCTGAAGCCTTCTTT.

This clone showed up many times. This rearrangement joins TRBV12-3 or TRBV12-4 to TRBJ2-1; D is undetermined. The CDR3 contains 15 residues. V lost 1 base and J 4 bases, leaving 11 bases between the germline ends. Here the CDR3 reads CASSLGNSNYNEQFF. Here the CDR3 DNA reads TGTGCCAGCAGTTTAGGAAACAGTAATTACAATGAGCAGTTCTTC.

This chain links TRBV19 with TRBJ1-5; TRBD1 matches 11 bases. This CDR3 comprises 15 residues. Germline CDR1 is LNHDA and CDR2 is SQIVND (reference sequence). V was pared by 4 bases and J by 4 bases, with 3 bases of the junction left unmatched. The CDR3 DNA follows: TGTGCCAGTAGTACCGGGACAGGGGGGAATCAGCCCCAGCATTTT. Translated, it gives CASSTGTGGNQPQHF.

This clone has ten or more counts. The chain uses TRBV12-3 or TRBV12-4 and TRBJ1-6; the D is unclear. V was cut by 2 bases and J by 9 bases, with 11 bases left in between. This CDR3 is built from 14 residues. The CDR3 reads CASSLRDFGSPLHF. The CDR3 bases are TGTGCCAGCAGTTTAAGAGACTTTGGTTCACCCCTCCACTTT.

V is TRBV9 and J is TRBJ1-4, with a weak D call TRBD1 (5 bases). Germline V CDR1 and CDR2: SGDLS, YYNGEE. CDR3 size: 14 residues. Deletions cut 0 bases from V and 8 bases from J, with 11 bases between. The CDR3: CASSVVPGDEKLFF. The CDR3 region has the DNA TGTGCCAGCAGCGTAGTTCCCGGGGACGAAAAACTGTTTTTT.

Note on this clone: A read error may produce the germline difference seen at one junction end. The V call is TRBV19, the J call TRBJ2-7; weak D call: TRBD2 (6 bases). The CDR3 contains 13 residues. CDR1 LNHDA and CDR2 SQIVND come from the germline V gene (reference sequence). CDR3 protein: CSSSMGLTYEQYF. The CDR3 nucleotides are TGTTCCAGTAGTATGGGACTCACCTACGAGCAGTACTTC.

By its share, this clone is medium-sized (0.01 to 0.1%). V usage is TRBV7-2 and J usage is TRBJ2-7; D not certain. V was shortened by 3 bases and J by 2 bases, with 2 bases between the two germline ends. This CDR3 is built from 11 residues. Per germline, CDR1 SGHTA and CDR2 FQGNSA. The CDR3 DNA sequence: TGTGCCAGCAGCTTTGCCTACGAGCAGTACTTC. Translation: CASSFAYEQYF.

This clone was picked up many times. A read error may be the cause here, since a much bigger clone is one base away. The V and J genes are TRBV3-1 and TRBJ1-6; D may be TRBD1 (5 bases). The CDR3 runs 14 residues. Germline-derived CDR1 and CDR2 are LGHDT and YNNKEL (reference sequence). CDR3 nucleotides: TGTGTCAGCAGCGCCGGGACTTTACTTTCACCCCTCCACTTT. Protein sequence: CVSSAGTLLSPLHF.

This clone was detected many times. V usage is TRBV12-3 or TRBV12-4 and J usage is TRBJ1-5; 9 nucleotides match TRBD1. The V and J ends lost 6 bases and 1 base, in that order; junction bases with no gene match: 1. There are 14 residues in the CDR3. CDR3 region: CASRGTGSNQPQHF. For the CDR3, the DNA is TGTGCCAGCAGGGGGACAGGGAGCAATCAGCCCCAGCATTTT.

This clone was detected many times. The rearrangement uses TRBV12-3 or TRBV12-4 and TRBJ1-6, with 7 bases matching TRBD1. The CDR3 runs to 15 residues. Trimming cost V 2 bases and J 5 bases; bases outside gene matches: 3. The CDR3 bases are TGTGCCAGCAGTTTACGACAGGGAGATAATTCACCCCTCCACTTT. Its translation is CASSLRQGDNSPLHF.

Many counts were recorded for this clone. This chain uses TRBV28 with TRBJ2-7; 8 bases line up with TRBD1. With 2 bases clipped from V and 4 bases from J, the junction kept 10 bases outside the gene matches. The CDR3 length is 16 residues. Germline CDR1 is MDHEN and CDR2 is SYDVKM. The CDR3 bases are TGTGCCAGCAGTTTAGGGACAGGAGGAGCCCCTTACGAGCAGTACTTC. It yields the protein CASSLGTGGAPYEQYF.

The chain combines TRBV7-3 with TRBJ2-1; possibly TRBD2 for D (5 bases). CDR3 length: 14 residues. CDR1 is SGHTA, CDR2 FQGTGA, per germline. Deletions cut 5 bases from V and 7 bases from J, with 15 bases between. Written as DNA, the CDR3 is TGTGCCAGCAGCCCGAGAGTTGGGGAGAATGAGCAGTTCTTC. It encodes CASSPRVGENEQFF.

A word on this clone: One junction end disagrees with the germline gene, perhaps due to a read error. This sequence joins TRBV5-1 and TRBJ2-7; no reliable D call. The CDR3 has 14 residues. Germline values: CDR1 SGHRS, CDR2 YFSETQ. The CDR3 sequence: CASSFHQETYGQYF. CDR3 nucleotides: TGCGCCAGCAGCTTCCATCAGGAAACCTACGGGCAGTACTTC.

This clone was counted ten times or more. The chain combines TRBV27 with TRBJ2-5; 7 positions agree with TRBD1. From germline, CDR1 is MNHEY and CDR2 SMNVEV (reference sequence). The CDR3 runs to 14 residues. V dropped 7 bases and J dropped 4; count of bases not matched to a gene: 9. Here the CDR3 reads CASNRQGIGETQYF. CDR3 DNA sequence: TGTGCCAGCAACCGACAGGGCATAGGAGAGACCCAGTACTTC.

The chain links TRBV5-1 to TRBJ2-6; 9 bases fit TRBD2. V lost 1 base, J lost 0 bases, and 5 bases stayed unmatched. Germline-derived CDR1 and CDR2 are SGHRS and YFSETQ. The CDR3 is 18 amino acids. The CDR3 protein is CASSLWASGASGANVLTF. Written as DNA, the CDR3 is TGCGCCAGCAGCTTGTGGGCTAGCGGGGCCTCTGGGGCCAACGTCCTGACTTTC.

Ten or more counts support this clone. The J gene is TRBJ2-3, the V gene TRBV4-3; D ambiguous. The V gene lost 0 bases and the J gene lost 4 bases, with 8 bases spanning the gap. Looked up from germline, CDR1 is LGHNA and CDR2 is YSLEER. The CDR3 length is 14 residues. CDR3 residues: CASSQDRWADTQYF. Here the CDR3 DNA reads TGCGCCAGCAGCCAAGATCGATGGGCAGATACGCAGTATTTT.

This clone occurred many times. At the DNA level, this CDR3 is encoded by other sequences in the same sample as well. The chain links TRBV20-1 to TRBJ2-3, with D possibly matching TRBD1 (5 bases). This CDR3 has 15 amino acids. The germline gives CDR1 DFQATT, CDR2 SNEGSKA (reference sequence). Trimming cost V 4 bases and J 4 bases, with 18 bases left between them. The CDR3 coding sequence is TGCAGTGCTAAGAGCCTGGGGCAGGGTGCAGATACGCAGTATTTT. It translates to CSAKSLGQGADTQYF.

This clone was counted ten times or more. This chain joins TRBV10-2 and TRBJ2-3, with D unclear. The CDR3 is 13 amino acids. V was cut by 3 bases and J by 0 bases, with 4 bases left in between. Germline assignment: CDR1 WSHSY and CDR2 SAAADI. The CDR3 coding sequence is TGCGCCAGCAGTGACGGGAGCACAGATACGCAGTATTTT. Translated, it gives CASSDGSTDTQYF.

The genes are TRBV19 and TRBJ1-5, with TRBD1 matching 8 bases. The ends lost 6 bases at V and 13 bases at J; junction bases unmatched: 14. CDR1 LNHDA and CDR2 SQIVND come from the germline V gene (reference sequence). The CDR3 is 14 residues long. CDR3 residues: CASSRRTGTPFQHF. DNA for the CDR3: TGTGCCAGTAGCCGTAGGACAGGGACCCCCTTTCAGCATTTT.

This clone was observed at least ten times. This may be a read error: a much more frequent sequence differs by one nucleotide. Within the sample, other DNA sequences also encode this same CDR3. This chain links TRBV30 with TRBJ2-7; 12 positions match TRBD2. The germline V gene encodes CDR1 GTSNPN and CDR2 SVGIG (reference sequence). The CDR3 has 15 amino acids. Here the CDR3 reads CAWSAGLAGQFEQYF. The DNA of the CDR3 is TGTGCTTGGAGTGCCGGACTAGCGGGACAATTCGAGCAGTACTTC. Full variable domain (outside the CDR3, taken from reference TRBV30 and TRBJ2-7): SQTIHQWPATLVQPVGSPLSLECTVEGTSNPNLYWYRQAAGRGLQLLFYSVGIGQISSEVPQNLSASRPQDRQFILSSKKLLLSDSGFYLCAWSAGLAGQFEQYFGPGTRLTVT.

V and J are TRBV5-1 and TRBJ1-2, with 11 bases identical to TRBD1. The CDR3 length is 17 residues. CDR1 is SGHRS, CDR2 YFSETQ, per germline. The V segment lost 0 bases and the J segment 2 bases; nucleotides outside the gene matches: 6. Written as DNA, the CDR3 is TGCGCCAGCAGCTTGGACGGGACAGGGGGTACCAACTATGGCTACACCTTC. It translates to CASSLDGTGGTNYGYTF.

This clone was seen many times. The DNA of the CDR3 is TGTGCCAGCAGTTTATGGGGGCAAACGCAGCCCCAGCATTTT. Its translation: CASSLWGQTQPQHF. The chain joins TRBV28 to TRBJ1-5; possible D gene TRBD1, 5 bases. Trimming pared 0 bases from V and 7 bases from J, leaving 10 bases between. In germline, CDR1 is MDHEN, CDR2 SYDVKM. This CDR3 is 14 amino acids long.

As for this clone: The CDR3 end shows no conserved phenylalanine or tryptophan, and so a read error is likely. The chain recombines TRBV12-3 or TRBV12-4 with TRBJ2-5; no firm D call. CDR3 length equals 15 residues. V was shortened by 6 bases and J by 1 base, with 15 bases between the two germline ends. The CDR3 reads CASSQPRAGQETQYC. The CDR3 nucleotides are TGTGCCAGCAGCCAACCTCGGGCCGGCCAAGAGACCCAGTACTGC.

The sample holds many counts of this clone. This sequence joins TRBV7-2 and TRBJ2-7; D may correspond to TRBD1 or TRBD2 (6 bases each). This CDR3 spans 14 amino acids. Germline lookup yields CDR1 SGHTA and CDR2 FQGNSA. The V end lost 6 bases, the J end lost 2 bases, and 14 bases lay between the germline ends. In DNA form, the CDR3 reads TGTGCCAGCAGGCCCTCGGGGGCCCCCTACGAGCAGTACTTC. Translated, it gives CASRPSGAPYEQYF. The whole variable domain, remainder taken from reference TRBV7-2 and TRBJ2-7, is GAGVSQSPSNKVTEKGKDVELRCDPISGHTALYWYRQSLGQGLEFLIYFQGNSAPDKSGLPSDRFSAERTGGSVSTLTIQRTQQEDSAVYLCASRPSGAPYEQYFGPGTRLTVT.